Listed below are T cell receptor beta chains from one sample, sequenced in a study of T cell responses to AZD1222 COVID-19 vaccine. The method was immunoSEQ multiplex PCR; TCRdb's version includes in-frame clones alone and lacks a portion of them. Of 150,000 to 200,000 clones in the sample, around 93% were seen once. The material was peripheral blood, obtained on day 0 of AZD1222 vaccination. Source of these receptors: an adult in good health. The CDR3 runs from the conserved cysteine through the conserved F or W. The order of the fields is J gene, V gene, clone size, D gene, CDR3 DNA, CDR3 protein. D genes are given only for firm matches. Clone size, where shown, is once, few, many, or a class for clones that have expanded.

J gene: TRBJ1-3
V gene: TRBV2
clone size: NA
D gene: NA
CDR3 DNA: TGTGCCTCGATCCGGGGGGCTTTGGGAAACACCATATATTTT
CDR3 protein: CASIRGALGNTIYF

J gene: TRBJ1-1
V gene: TRBV18
clone size: NA
D gene: NA
CDR3 DNA: TGTGCCAGCTCACCTCAGGGGAACACTGAAGCTTTCTTT
CDR3 protein: CASSPQGNTEAFF

J gene: TRBJ1-2
V gene: TRBV19
clone size: NA
D gene: NA
CDR3 DNA: TGTGCCAGTAGTAAGGCGGCCAACTATGGCTACACCTTC
CDR3 protein: CASSKAANYGYTF

J gene: TRBJ2-7
V gene: TRBV7-8
clone size: NA
D gene: NA
CDR3 DNA: TGTGCCAGCAGCTTAGCGCAGGGGCCCACCTACGAGCAGTACTTC
CDR3 protein: CASSLAQGPTYEQYF

J gene: TRBJ2-7
V gene: TRBV6-5
clone size: NA
D gene: TRBD1
CDR3 DNA: TGTGCCAGCATCCGACAGGGGGAGGTTGCCTACGAGCAGTACTTC
CDR3 protein: CASIRQGEVAYEQYF

J gene: TRBJ2-7
V gene: TRBV9
clone size: NA
D gene: TRBD2
CDR3 DNA: TGTGCCAGCAGCGTAGGTCTAGCGGGTCTTTCCTCCTACGAGCAGTACTTC
CDR3 protein: CASSVGLAGLSSYEQYF

J gene: TRBJ1-2
V gene: TRBV6-5
clone size: NA
D gene: NA
CDR3 DNA: TGTGCCAGCAGACCAGGGACACTCTATGGCTACACCTTC
CDR3 protein: CASRPGTLYGYTF

J gene: TRBJ1-2
V gene: TRBV28
clone size: NA
D gene: TRBD1
CDR3 DNA: TGTGCCAGCAGGGTATCCGGGACAGTCCACTACACCTTC
CDR3 protein: CASRVSGTVHYTF

J gene: TRBJ2-5
V gene: TRBV5-1
clone size: NA
D gene: TRBD2
CDR3 DNA: TGCGCCAGCAGCAGCGGGGGGGCCCTCCAGACCCAGTACTTC
CDR3 protein: CASSSGGALQTQYF

J gene: TRBJ2-4
V gene: TRBV12-5
clone size: NA
D gene: NA
CDR3 DNA: TGTGCTAGTGCCCGGGTTGGGGCCTCGGGCATTCAGTACTTC
CDR3 protein: CASARVGASGIQYF

J gene: TRBJ1-1
V gene: TRBV28
clone size: NA
D gene: NA
CDR3 DNA: TGTGCCAGCAGTTTATCTCTGGGGGGGGAGGCGAACACTGAAGCTTTCTTT
CDR3 protein: CASSLSLGGEANTEAFF

J gene: TRBJ2-2
V gene: TRBV4-1
clone size: NA
D gene: NA
CDR3 DNA: TGCGCCAGCAGCCAAAGCACCGGGACACTCTCCGGGGAGCTGTTTTTT
CDR3 protein: CASSQSTGTLSGELFF

J gene: TRBJ2-7
V gene: TRBV9
clone size: NA
D gene: TRBD2
CDR3 DNA: TGTGCCAGCAGCGTCACCGCGGGAGAGGGCGAGCAGTACTTC
CDR3 protein: CASSVTAGEGEQYF

J gene: TRBJ2-3
V gene: TRBV6-4
clone size: NA
D gene: TRBD2
CDR3 DNA: TGTGCCAGCAGTGCTAGCGGGGAAGCAGATACGCAGTATTTT
CDR3 protein: CASSASGEADTQYF

J gene: TRBJ2-5
V gene: TRBV6-5
clone size: NA
D gene: NA
CDR3 DNA: TGTGCCAGCTACAGGTCTGGGACCCAGTACTTC
CDR3 protein: CASYRSGTQYF

J gene: TRBJ2-2
V gene: TRBV29-1
clone size: NA
D gene: TRBD1
CDR3 DNA: TGCAGCGTGGACAGGGGGCCCAACACCGGGGAGCTGTTTTTT
CDR3 protein: CSVDRGPNTGELFF

J gene: TRBJ2-1
V gene: TRBV24-1
clone size: NA
D gene: TRBD2
CDR3 DNA: TGTGCCACCAGTGATAATAGGCGGGGGTACAATGAGCAGTTCTTC
CDR3 protein: CATSDNRRGYNEQFF

J gene: TRBJ1-1
V gene: TRBV7-9
clone size: NA
D gene: TRBD1
CDR3 DNA: TGTGCCAGCAGCCGAGGACAGGGGACGTCTGGGGCTTTCTTT
CDR3 protein: CASSRGQGTSGAFF

J gene: TRBJ2-7
V gene: TRBV30
clone size: NA
D gene: TRBD1
CDR3 DNA: TGTGCCTGGCGCAGGGGGACCTACGAGCAGTACTTC
CDR3 protein: CAWRRGTYEQYF

J gene: TRBJ2-7
V gene: TRBV19
clone size: few
D gene: TRBD1
CDR3 DNA: TGTGCCAGTAGTTCCGACAGGGGAGAAGGCGAGCAGTACTTC
CDR3 protein: CASSSDRGEGEQYF

J gene: TRBJ1-1
V gene: TRBV6-5
clone size: NA
D gene: NA
CDR3 DNA: TGTGCCAGCAGTTGGGGGGACATGAACACTGAAGCTTTCTTT
CDR3 protein: CASSWGDMNTEAFF

J gene: TRBJ1-2
V gene: TRBV27
clone size: NA
D gene: TRBD1
CDR3 DNA: TGTGCCAGCTTGGGGGACAGCCATGGCTACACCTTC
CDR3 protein: CASLGDSHGYTF

J gene: TRBJ1-2
V gene: TRBV19
clone size: NA
D gene: NA
CDR3 DNA: TGTGCCAGTAGTGACAACTATGGCTACACCTTC
CDR3 protein: CASSDNYGYTF

J gene: TRBJ1-3
V gene: TRBV28
clone size: NA
D gene: NA
CDR3 DNA: TGTGCCAGCAGTTTCGCGAACTCTGGAAACACCATATATTTT
CDR3 protein: CASSFANSGNTIYF

J gene: TRBJ2-2
V gene: TRBV10-1
clone size: NA
D gene: NA
CDR3 DNA: TGCGCCAGCAGTTATGGACAGACGAACACCGGGGAGCTGTTTTTT
CDR3 protein: CASSYGQTNTGELFF

J gene: TRBJ2-3
V gene: TRBV10-3
clone size: once
D gene: NA
CDR3 DNA: TGTGCCACGCTATTGGAGTATACGCAGTATTTT
CDR3 protein: CATLLEYTQYF

J gene: TRBJ2-3
V gene: TRBV7-9
clone size: NA
D gene: NA
CDR3 DNA: TGTGCCAGCAGCAGAGGGGGGGACCTCAGCACAGATACGCAGTATTTT
CDR3 protein: CASSRGGDLSTDTQYF

J gene: TRBJ2-1
V gene: TRBV14
clone size: NA
D gene: TRBD2
CDR3 DNA: TGTGCCAGCAGCCAACATGGGAGGGGACTCTCCTACAATGAGCAGTTCTTC
CDR3 protein: CASSQHGRGLSYNEQFF

J gene: TRBJ2-1
V gene: TRBV3-1/TRBV3-2
clone size: once
D gene: TRBD2
CDR3 DNA: TGTGCCAGCAGCCAAGGACGGACTAGCTTGTTCCATTCCTACAATGAGCAGTTCTTC
CDR3 protein: CASSQGRTSLFHSYNEQFF

J gene: TRBJ1-2
V gene: TRBV5-6
clone size: NA
D gene: NA
CDR3 DNA: TGTGCCAGCAGCTCACAGGGCCCTAACTATGGCTACACCTTC
CDR3 protein: CASSSQGPNYGYTF

J gene: TRBJ1-2
V gene: TRBV5-6
clone size: NA
D gene: NA
CDR3 DNA: TGTGCCAGCAGCCTCCCTTGGGGGTCCGGTGGCTACACCTTC
CDR3 protein: CASSLPWGSGGYTF

J gene: TRBJ1-1
V gene: TRBV15
clone size: NA
D gene: NA
CDR3 DNA: TGTGCCACCAGCAGAGTGGGCCGGAACACTGAAGCTTTCTTT
CDR3 protein: CATSRVGRNTEAFF

J gene: TRBJ2-2
V gene: TRBV30
clone size: NA
D gene: NA
CDR3 DNA: TGTGCCTGGAGTGTAAGGAGAAGAGACACCGGGGAGCTGTTTTTT
CDR3 protein: CAWSVRRRDTGELFF

J gene: TRBJ2-3
V gene: TRBV28
clone size: NA
D gene: TRBD1
CDR3 DNA: TGTGCCAGCAGTTTTATGGGGACAGGGGACGATACGCAGTATTTT
CDR3 protein: CASSFMGTGDDTQYF

J gene: TRBJ2-7
V gene: TRBV5-1
clone size: NA
D gene: TRBD2
CDR3 DNA: TGCGCCAGCAGCTTGCTCTCTAGCGGGAGTGGCGAGCAGTACTTC
CDR3 protein: CASSLLSSGSGEQYF

J gene: TRBJ2-1
V gene: TRBV5-4
clone size: once
D gene: NA
CDR3 DNA: TGTGCCAGCAGCTCCCAGTGGAGCGGGAATGAGCAGTTCTTC
CDR3 protein: CASSSQWSGNEQFF

J gene: TRBJ2-5
V gene: TRBV3-1/TRBV3-2
clone size: NA
D gene: NA
CDR3 DNA: TGTGCCAGCAGCCCCGGGGGACAGTACAAAGAGACCCAGTACTTC
CDR3 protein: CASSPGGQYKETQYF

J gene: TRBJ2-1
V gene: TRBV5-6
clone size: NA
D gene: NA
CDR3 DNA: TGTGCCAGCAGCTGGGGGCTAGCTGGTGAGCAGTTCTTC
CDR3 protein: CASSWGLAGEQFF

J gene: TRBJ2-3
V gene: TRBV9
clone size: NA
D gene: TRBD2
CDR3 DNA: TGTGCCAGCTTGAGTTTAGCGGGAGATTGGTCCACAGATACGCAGTATTTT
CDR3 protein: CASLSLAGDWSTDTQYF

J gene: TRBJ2-7
V gene: TRBV7-2
clone size: NA
D gene: TRBD1
CDR3 DNA: TGTGCCAGCAGTCGACAGGGGTCCTCCTACGAGCAGTACTTC
CDR3 protein: CASSRQGSSYEQYF

J gene: TRBJ1-2
V gene: TRBV6-5
clone size: NA
D gene: TRBD1
CDR3 DNA: TGTGCCAGCAGCCGCGAGGGGGCGAGTGGCTACACCTTC
CDR3 protein: CASSREGASGYTF

J gene: TRBJ2-7
V gene: TRBV24-1
clone size: NA
D gene: NA
CDR3 DNA: TGTGCCACCAGTGATAGGGGCGCAACGTCCGGCGAGCAGTACTTC
CDR3 protein: CATSDRGATSGEQYF

J gene: TRBJ1-2
V gene: TRBV3-1/TRBV3-2
clone size: once
D gene: TRBD1
CDR3 DNA: TGTGCCAGCAGCCAACCGGACAGGGGGCTCTACTATGGCTACACCTTC
CDR3 protein: CASSQPDRGLYYGYTF

J gene: TRBJ2-7
V gene: TRBV29-1
clone size: NA
D gene: NA
CDR3 DNA: TGCAGCGTCGGGGCGTTTGCCGGGCCCAGCTCCTACGAGCAGTACTTC
CDR3 protein: CSVGAFAGPSSYEQYF

J gene: TRBJ1-4
V gene: TRBV18
clone size: NA
D gene: TRBD1
CDR3 DNA: TGTGCCAGCTCACCCTCGAAGGGGGCACCTAATGAAAAACTGTTTTTT
CDR3 protein: CASSPSKGAPNEKLFF

J gene: TRBJ2-4
V gene: TRBV11-2
clone size: NA
D gene: NA
CDR3 DNA: TGTGCCAGCAGCTCCCGGACCGAAGCCAAAAACATTCAGTACTTC
CDR3 protein: CASSSRTEAKNIQYF